The subject of this entry is one TCR beta chain. As yet, its antigen is unknown. At the DNA level, this CDR3 is encoded by other sequences in the same sample as well. The data belong to a study of radiotherapy plus CTLA-4 blockade in lung cancer. Study as a whole: An objective response was seen in 15% to 20% of patients, and disease control in 25% to 40%. Study-level points and caveats: After treatment with radiotherapy plus ipilimumab, TCR clones that came from the tumor expanded in blood. Reports state that early shifts in blood T cell clones, with interferon-beta, best predicted response.

With ipilimumab providing CTLA-4 blockade, focal radiation was administered to patients who had chemo-refractory metastatic non-small-cell lung cancer. The germline V gene has CDR1 SGDLS and CDR2 YYNGEE. There are 14 residues in the CDR3. Between the trimmed V and J ends, which lost 0 bases and 5 bases, there was a span of 11 bases. The data were produced by immunoSEQ multiplex PCR, yet TCRdb's version contains in-frame clones alone and is incomplete. This table has 95,000 to 150,000 clones, more than 80% appearing once. This chain connects TRBV9 to TRBJ2-5; no clear D. This clonotype was obtained from a human donor with non-small cell lung cancer that progressed on radiotherapy plus ipilimumab. This sample comprised peripheral blood, obtained from a patient treated with radiotherapy plus ipilimumab. CDR3 loop: CASSVGTIRETQYF. The DNA of the CDR3 is TGTGCCAGCAGCGTAGGGACGATTCGGGAGACCCAGTACTTC.